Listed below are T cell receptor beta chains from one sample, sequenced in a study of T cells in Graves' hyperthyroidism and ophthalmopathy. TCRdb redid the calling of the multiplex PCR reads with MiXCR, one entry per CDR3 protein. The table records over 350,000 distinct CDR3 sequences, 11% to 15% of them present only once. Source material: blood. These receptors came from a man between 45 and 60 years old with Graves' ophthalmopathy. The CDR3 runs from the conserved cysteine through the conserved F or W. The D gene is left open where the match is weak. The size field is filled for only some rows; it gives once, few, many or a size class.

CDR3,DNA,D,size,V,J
CASSRTGPMFANTGELFF,TGTGCCAGCAGCCGCACAGGCCCAATGTTCGCGAACACCGGGGAGCTGTTTTTT,.,few,TRBV27,TRBJ2-2
CATSRVDATVDYGYTF,TGTGCCACCAGCAGAGTGGATGCGACAGTGGACTATGGCTACACCTTC,.,few,TRBV15,TRBJ1-2
CASSPWTGKGNTEAFF,TGTGCCAGCAGCCCTTGGACAGGGAAGGGAAACACTGAAGCTTTCTTT,TRBD1,few,TRBV14,TRBJ1-1
CSAREGGSTEAFF,TGCAGTGCTAGAGAGGGGGGGAGCACTGAAGCTTTCTTT,.,many,TRBV20-1,TRBJ1-1
CSARVAGNNQPQHF,TGCAGTGCTAGAGTGGCAGGGAACAATCAGCCCCAGCATTTT,.,many,TRBV20-1,TRBJ1-5
CASSESGAGLAIYEQYF,TGTGCCAGCAGTGAATCAGGAGCGGGACTAGCCATTTACGAGCAGTACTTC,TRBD2,many,TRBV6-1,TRBJ2-7
CASSLEGEYNEQFF,TGTGCCAGCAGCTTAGAAGGAGAATACAATGAGCAGTTCTTC,.,many,TRBV11-2,TRBJ2-1
CASSPRTSGYEQYF,TGTGCCAGCAGTCCCCGGACTAGCGGCTACGAGCAGTACTTC,TRBD2,many,TRBV2,TRBJ2-7
CSVQGGEKLFF,TGCAGCGTTCAAGGCGGGGAAAAACTGTTTTTT,.,.,TRBV29-1,TRBJ1-4
CASSQEGLGGGRYEQYF,TGTGCCAGCAGCCAAGAGGGGCTTGGGGGCGGCCGGTACGAGCAGTACTTC,.,many,TRBV14,TRBJ2-7
CASSLSAGEQYF,TGTGCCAGCAGTTTATCGGCGGGCGAGCAGTACTTC,.,.,TRBV28,TRBJ2-7
CATGTPAGGPDEQFF,TGTGCCACCGGGACGCCGGCGGGAGGGCCGGATGAGCAGTTCTTC,TRBD2,.,TRBV19,TRBJ2-1
CSASNRDLNTGELFF,TGCAGCGCTTCAAACCGGGACTTGAACACCGGGGAGCTGTTTTTT,.,.,TRBV29-1,TRBJ2-2
CASSGGPSGETQYF,TGTGCCAGCAGCGGGGGTCCATCTGGGGAGACCCAGTACTTC,.,.,TRBV3-1,TRBJ2-5
CASSLGGARSTEAFF,TGTGCCAGCAGCTTAGGGGGGGCGCGCTCCACTGAAGCTTTCTTT,.,.,TRBV7-9,TRBJ1-1
CATSESGSQTRTGELFF,TGTGCCACCAGTGAAAGCGGGTCTCAAACCCGTACCGGGGAGCTGTTTTTT,.,.,TRBV24-1,TRBJ2-2
CASSYIAGVRYEQYF,TGTGCCAGCAGTTACATAGCGGGAGTACGGTACGAGCAGTACTTC,TRBD2,many,TRBV6-2/TRBV6-3,TRBJ2-7
CASSRYLGTGVGTEVFF,TGTGCCAGCAGCCGCTATTTGGGGACAGGGGTAGGCACTGAAGTTTTCTTT,TRBD1,many,TRBV7-9,TRBJ1-1
CASSLSESSYEQYF,TGTGCCAGCAGTTTATCCGAGAGCTCCTACGAGCAGTACTTC,.,few,TRBV27,TRBJ2-7
CATSDFGGSPYYTDTQYF,TGTGCCACCAGTGATTTTGGAGGGAGCCCGTACTACACAGATACGCAGTATTTT,.,many,TRBV24-1,TRBJ2-3